This TCR beta chain was captured in a study of blood T cell repertoires in COVID-19. At the level of the study: The origin of the acute and convalescent COVID-19 samples was the United States, Italy and Spain. Sources were T cells, B-cell-depleted T cells, or PBMCs; the material itself was cDNA or gDNA.

V dropped 4 bases and J dropped 6; count of bases not matched to a gene: 3. The CDR3 is made up of 12 amino acids. Germline V gene lookup returns CDR1 SGHDN and CDR2 FVKESK. Methods used by the authors: Amplification from reference gene primers served as the basis for estimated nucleated cell counts. The repertoire was sequenced with immunoSEQ multiplex PCR; TCRdb's copy has only in-frame clones and lacks some. D and trimming were read from the DNA, whereas the V and J calls and clone size are those reported in that table. Altogether approximately 80,000 clones are present, around 86% being singletons, with the ten largest covering 44%.

This clonotype originated in a man at least 80 years old with acute or convalescent COVID-19. The rearrangement joins TRBV14 to TRBJ2-7; 7 bases map to TRBD1. Sequencing was done on a sample of peripheral blood. CDR3 nucleotides: TGTGCCAGCAGCCTTAACAGGGGCGAGCAGTACTTC. Encoded protein: CASSLNRGEQYF.